This TCR beta chain originates from a study of cytomegalovirus exposure and HLA in healthy donors. Notes on the study in general: Cytomegalovirus-associated status was assigned to about 170 TCR beta chains. Serostatus for CMV was the only available immune exposure information. Some public TCRs appeared in many individuals, while most sequences were rare.

The V end lost 6 bases, the J end lost 3 bases, and 11 bases lay between the germline ends. Germline assignment: CDR1 MNHNS and CDR2 SASEGT. The CDR3 is 13 residues long. As to this clone: What it binds is not known.

The primer mix had 60 Vbeta and 13 Jbeta primers. Profiling relied on immunoSEQ multiplex PCR, and the TCRdb table lists in-frame clones only, not all of them. Seen here are under 200,000 clones, around 84% observed once, and the top ten hold roughly 3%. The chain recombines TRBV6-1 with TRBJ1-1, with TRBD1 as a possible D gene (6 bases). Sequencing was performed on PBMCs. This receptor was obtained from a woman in her thirties or forties in good health and CMV-seronegative. CDR3 DNA sequence: TGTGCCAGCAGGAAGACAGGAGACACTGAAGCTTTCTTT. As protein: CASRKTGDTEAFF.